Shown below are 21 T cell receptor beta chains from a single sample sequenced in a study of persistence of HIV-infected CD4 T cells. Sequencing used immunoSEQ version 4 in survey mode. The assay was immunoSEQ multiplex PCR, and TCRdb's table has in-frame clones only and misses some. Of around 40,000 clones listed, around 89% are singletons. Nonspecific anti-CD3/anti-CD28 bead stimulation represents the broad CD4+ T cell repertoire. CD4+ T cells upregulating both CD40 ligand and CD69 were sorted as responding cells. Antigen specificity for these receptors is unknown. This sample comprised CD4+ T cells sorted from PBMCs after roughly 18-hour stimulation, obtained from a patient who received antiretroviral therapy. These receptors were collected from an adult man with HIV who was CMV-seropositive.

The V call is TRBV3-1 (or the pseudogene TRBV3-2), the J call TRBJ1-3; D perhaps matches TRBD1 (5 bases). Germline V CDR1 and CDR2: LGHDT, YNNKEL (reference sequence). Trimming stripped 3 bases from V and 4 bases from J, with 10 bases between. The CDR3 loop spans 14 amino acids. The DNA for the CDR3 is TGTGCCAGCAGCCACTCGGACACCGGAAACACCATATATTTT. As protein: CASSHSDTGNTIYF.

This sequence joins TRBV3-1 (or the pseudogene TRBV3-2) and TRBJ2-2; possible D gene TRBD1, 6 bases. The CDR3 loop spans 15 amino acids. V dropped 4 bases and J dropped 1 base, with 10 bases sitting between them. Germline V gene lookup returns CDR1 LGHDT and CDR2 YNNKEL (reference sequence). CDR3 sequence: CASSLDRMNTGELFF. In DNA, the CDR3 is TGTGCCAGCAGCCTGGACAGAATGAACACCGGGGAGCTGTTTTTT.

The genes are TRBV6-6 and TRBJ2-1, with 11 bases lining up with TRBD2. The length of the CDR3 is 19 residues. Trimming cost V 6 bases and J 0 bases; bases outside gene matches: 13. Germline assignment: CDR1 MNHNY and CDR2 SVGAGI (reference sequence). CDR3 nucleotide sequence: TGTGCCAGCAGCCGAACTCTAGCGGGGGGACCCAGCTCCTACAATGAGCAGTTCTTC. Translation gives CASSRTLAGGPSSYNEQFF.

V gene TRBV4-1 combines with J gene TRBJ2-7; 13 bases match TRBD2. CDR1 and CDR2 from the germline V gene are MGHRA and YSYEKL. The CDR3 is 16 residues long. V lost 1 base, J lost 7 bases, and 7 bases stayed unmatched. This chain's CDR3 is CASSQAQLAGGREQYF. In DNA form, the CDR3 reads TGCGCCAGCAGCCAAGCCCAACTAGCGGGGGGGCGTGAGCAGTACTTC.

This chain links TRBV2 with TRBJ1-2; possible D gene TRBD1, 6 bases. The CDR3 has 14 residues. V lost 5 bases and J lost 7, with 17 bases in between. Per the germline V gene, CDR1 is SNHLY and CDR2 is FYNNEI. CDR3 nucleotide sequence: TGTGCCAGCAGTCTGGGGGCAGGGTTAGGTGGCTACACCTTC. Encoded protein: CASSLGAGLGGYTF.

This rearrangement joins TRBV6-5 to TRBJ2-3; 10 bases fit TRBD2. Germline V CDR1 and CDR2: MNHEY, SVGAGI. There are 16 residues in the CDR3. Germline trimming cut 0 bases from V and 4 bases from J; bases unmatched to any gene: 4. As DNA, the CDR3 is TGTGCCAGCAGTTACTCGAAAGCGGGGGGGGCAGATACGCAGTATTTT. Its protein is CASSYSKAGGADTQYF.

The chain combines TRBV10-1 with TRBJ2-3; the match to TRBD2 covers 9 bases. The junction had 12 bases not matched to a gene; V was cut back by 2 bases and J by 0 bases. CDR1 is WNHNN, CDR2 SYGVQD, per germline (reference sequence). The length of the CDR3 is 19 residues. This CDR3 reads CASSEPTVAGATSTDTQYF. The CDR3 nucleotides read TGCGCCAGCAGTGAGCCTACGGTAGCGGGGGCGACTAGCACAGATACGCAGTATTTT.

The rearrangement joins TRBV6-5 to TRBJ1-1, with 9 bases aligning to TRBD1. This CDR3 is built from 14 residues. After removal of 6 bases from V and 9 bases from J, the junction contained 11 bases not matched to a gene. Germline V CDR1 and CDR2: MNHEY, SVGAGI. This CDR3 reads CASSRDRVKQKAFF. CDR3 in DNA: TGTGCCAGCAGCAGGGACAGGGTAAAACAAAAAGCTTTCTTT.

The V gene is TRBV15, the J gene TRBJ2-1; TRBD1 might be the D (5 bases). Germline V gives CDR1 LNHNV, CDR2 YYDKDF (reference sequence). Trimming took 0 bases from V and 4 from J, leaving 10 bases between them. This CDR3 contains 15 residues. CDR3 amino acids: CATSRDKRQYNEQFF. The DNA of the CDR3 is TGTGCCACCAGCAGAGATAAAAGACAGTACAATGAGCAGTTCTTC.

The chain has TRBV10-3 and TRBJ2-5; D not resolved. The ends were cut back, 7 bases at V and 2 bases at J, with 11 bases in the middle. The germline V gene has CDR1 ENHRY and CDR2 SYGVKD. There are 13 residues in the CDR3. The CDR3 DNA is TGTGCCATCAAAGAACAGCAACAAGAGACCCAGTACTTC. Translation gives CAIKEQQQETQYF.

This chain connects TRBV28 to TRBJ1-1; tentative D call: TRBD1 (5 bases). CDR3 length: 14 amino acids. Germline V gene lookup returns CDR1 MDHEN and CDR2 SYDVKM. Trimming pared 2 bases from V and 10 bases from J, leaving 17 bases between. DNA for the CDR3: TGTGCCAGCAGTTTACAGGGCGGTTATCGAAGAGCTTTCTTT. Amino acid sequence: CASSLQGGYRRAFF. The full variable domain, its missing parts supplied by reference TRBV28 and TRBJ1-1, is DVKVTQSSRYLVKRTGEKVFLECVQDMDHENMFWYRQDPGLGLRLIYFSYDVKMKEKGDIPEGYSVSREKKERFSLILESASTNQTSMYLCASSLQGGYRRAFFGQGTRLTVV.

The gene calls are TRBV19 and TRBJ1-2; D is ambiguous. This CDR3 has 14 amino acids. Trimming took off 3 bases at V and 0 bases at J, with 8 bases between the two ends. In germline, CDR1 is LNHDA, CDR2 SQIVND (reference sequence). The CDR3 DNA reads TGTGCCAGTAGTATTCAGGCCGCTAACTATGGCTACACCTTC. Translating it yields CASSIQAANYGYTF.

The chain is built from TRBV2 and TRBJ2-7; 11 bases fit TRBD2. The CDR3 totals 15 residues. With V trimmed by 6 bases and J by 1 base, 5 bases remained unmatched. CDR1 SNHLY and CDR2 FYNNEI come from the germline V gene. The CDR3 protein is CASSPTSGGSYEQYF. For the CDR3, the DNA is TGTGCCAGCAGCCCTACTAGCGGGGGTTCCTACGAGCAGTACTTC.

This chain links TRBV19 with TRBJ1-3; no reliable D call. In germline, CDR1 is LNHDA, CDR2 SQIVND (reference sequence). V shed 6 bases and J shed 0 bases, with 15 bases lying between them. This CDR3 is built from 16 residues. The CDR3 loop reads CASSLLQLSSGNTIYF. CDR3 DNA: TGTGCCAGTAGCCTCCTCCAACTGAGCTCTGGAAACACCATATATTTT.

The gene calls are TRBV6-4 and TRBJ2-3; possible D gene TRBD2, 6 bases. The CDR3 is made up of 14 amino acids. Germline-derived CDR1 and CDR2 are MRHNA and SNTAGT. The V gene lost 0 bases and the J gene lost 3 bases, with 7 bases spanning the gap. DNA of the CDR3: TGTGCCAGCAGTGACTCGGCGGGGACAGATACGCAGTATTTT. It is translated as CASSDSAGTDTQYF.

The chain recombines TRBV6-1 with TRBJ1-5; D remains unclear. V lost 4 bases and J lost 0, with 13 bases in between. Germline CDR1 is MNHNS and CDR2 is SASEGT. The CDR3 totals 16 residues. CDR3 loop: CASSAQSAFSNQPQHF. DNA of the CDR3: TGTGCCAGCAGTGCCCAGAGCGCCTTTAGCAATCAGCCCCAGCATTTT.

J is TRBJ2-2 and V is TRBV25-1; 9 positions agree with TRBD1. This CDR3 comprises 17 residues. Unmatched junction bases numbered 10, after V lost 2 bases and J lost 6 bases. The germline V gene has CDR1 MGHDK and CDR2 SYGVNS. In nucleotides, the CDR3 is TGTGCCAGCAGTGAAACCCCCGGGACAGGGTCCGCCGGGGAGCTGTTTTTT. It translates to CASSETPGTGSAGELFF.

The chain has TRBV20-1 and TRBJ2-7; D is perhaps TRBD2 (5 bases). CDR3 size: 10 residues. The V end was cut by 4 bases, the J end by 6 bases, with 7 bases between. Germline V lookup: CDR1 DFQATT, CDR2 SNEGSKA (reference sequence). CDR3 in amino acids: CSATGSEQYF. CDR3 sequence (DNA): TGCAGTGCTACGGGGTCCGAGCAGTACTTC.

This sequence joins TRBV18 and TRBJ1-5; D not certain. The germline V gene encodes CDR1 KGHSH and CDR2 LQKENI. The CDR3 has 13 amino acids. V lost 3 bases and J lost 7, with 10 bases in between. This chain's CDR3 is CASSPADGQPQHF. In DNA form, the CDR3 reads TGTGCCAGCTCACCCGCGGACGGCCAGCCCCAGCATTTT.

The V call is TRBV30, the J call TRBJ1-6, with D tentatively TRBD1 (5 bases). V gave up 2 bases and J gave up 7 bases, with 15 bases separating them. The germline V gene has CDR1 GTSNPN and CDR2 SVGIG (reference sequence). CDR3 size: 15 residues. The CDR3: CAWSPDGGNNSPLHF. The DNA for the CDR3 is TGTGCCTGGAGTCCGGACGGGGGGAACAATTCACCCCTCCACTTT.

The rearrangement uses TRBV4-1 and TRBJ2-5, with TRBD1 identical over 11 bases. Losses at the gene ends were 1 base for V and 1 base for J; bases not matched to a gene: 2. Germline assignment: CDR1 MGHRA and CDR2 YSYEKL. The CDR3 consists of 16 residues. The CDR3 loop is CASSQGDRGAQETQYF. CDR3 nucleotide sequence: TGCGCCAGCAGCCAAGGGGACAGGGGGGCCCAAGAGACCCAGTACTTC.